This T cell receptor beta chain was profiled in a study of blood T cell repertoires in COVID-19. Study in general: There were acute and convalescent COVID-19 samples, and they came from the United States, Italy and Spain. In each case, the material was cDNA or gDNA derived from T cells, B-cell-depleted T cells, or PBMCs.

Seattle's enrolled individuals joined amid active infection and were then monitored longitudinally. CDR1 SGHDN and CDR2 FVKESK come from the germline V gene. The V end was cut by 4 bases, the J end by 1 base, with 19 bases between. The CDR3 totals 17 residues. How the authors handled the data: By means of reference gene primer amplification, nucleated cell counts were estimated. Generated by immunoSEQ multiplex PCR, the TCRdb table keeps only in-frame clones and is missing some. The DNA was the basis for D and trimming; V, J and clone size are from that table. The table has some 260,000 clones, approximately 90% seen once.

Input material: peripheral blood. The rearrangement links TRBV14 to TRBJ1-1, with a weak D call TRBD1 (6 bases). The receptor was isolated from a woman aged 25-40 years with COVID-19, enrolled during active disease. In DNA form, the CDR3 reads TGTGCCAGCAGCCCAGGTGGCAGGGGAGGGAGGAACACTGAAGCTTTCTTT. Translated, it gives CASSPGGRGGRNTEAFF.